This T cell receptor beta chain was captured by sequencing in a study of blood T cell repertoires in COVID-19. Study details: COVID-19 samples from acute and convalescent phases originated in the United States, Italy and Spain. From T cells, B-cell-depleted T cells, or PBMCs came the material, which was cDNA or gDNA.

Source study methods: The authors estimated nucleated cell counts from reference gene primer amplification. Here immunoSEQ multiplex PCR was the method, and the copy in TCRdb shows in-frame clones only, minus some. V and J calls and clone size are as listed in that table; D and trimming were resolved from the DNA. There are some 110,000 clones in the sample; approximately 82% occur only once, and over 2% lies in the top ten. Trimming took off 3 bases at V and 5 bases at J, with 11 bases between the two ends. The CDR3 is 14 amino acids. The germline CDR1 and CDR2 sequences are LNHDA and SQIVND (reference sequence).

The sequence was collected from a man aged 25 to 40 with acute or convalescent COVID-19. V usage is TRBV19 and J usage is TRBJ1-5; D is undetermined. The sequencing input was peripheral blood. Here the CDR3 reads CASSIRGSDQPQHF. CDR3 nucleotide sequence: TGTGCCAGTAGTATCCGAGGGTCAGATCAGCCCCAGCATTTT.